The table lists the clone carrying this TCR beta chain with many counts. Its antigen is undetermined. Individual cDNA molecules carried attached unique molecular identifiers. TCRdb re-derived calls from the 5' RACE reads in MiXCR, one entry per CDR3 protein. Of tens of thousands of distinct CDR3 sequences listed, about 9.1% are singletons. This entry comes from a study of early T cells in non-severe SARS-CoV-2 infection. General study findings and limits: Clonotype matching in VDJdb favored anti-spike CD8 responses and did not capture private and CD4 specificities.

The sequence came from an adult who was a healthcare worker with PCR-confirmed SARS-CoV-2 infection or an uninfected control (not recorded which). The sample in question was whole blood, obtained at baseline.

The chain's CDR3 is CASSLQGNQPQHF. DNA for the CDR3: TGCGCCAGCAGCTTGCAGGGAAATCAGCCCCAGCATTTT. The chain combines TRBV5-1 with TRBJ1-5, with D perhaps TRBD1 (5 bases). The V gene's germline CDR1 is SGHRS and CDR2 YFSETQ. This CDR3 has 13 residues. Deletions cut 1 base from V and 4 bases from J, with 6 bases between.